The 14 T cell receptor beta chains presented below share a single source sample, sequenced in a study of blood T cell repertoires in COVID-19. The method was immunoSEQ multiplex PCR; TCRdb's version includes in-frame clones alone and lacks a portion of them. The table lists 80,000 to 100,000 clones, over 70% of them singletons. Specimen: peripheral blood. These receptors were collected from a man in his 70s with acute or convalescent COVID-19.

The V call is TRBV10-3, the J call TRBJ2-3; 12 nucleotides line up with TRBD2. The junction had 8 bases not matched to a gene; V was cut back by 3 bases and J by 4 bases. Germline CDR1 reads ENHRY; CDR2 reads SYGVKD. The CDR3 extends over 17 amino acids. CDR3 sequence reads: CAISDSRLAGAPDTQYF. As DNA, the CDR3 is TGTGCCATCAGTGACTCTAGACTAGCGGGAGCCCCAGATACGCAGTATTTT.

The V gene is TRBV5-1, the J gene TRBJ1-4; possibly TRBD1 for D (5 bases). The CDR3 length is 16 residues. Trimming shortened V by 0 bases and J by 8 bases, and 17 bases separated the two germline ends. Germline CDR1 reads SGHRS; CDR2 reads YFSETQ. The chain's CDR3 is CASSLVYGTGGEKLFF. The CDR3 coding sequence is TGCGCCAGCAGCTTGGTTTACGGGACGGGAGGGGAAAAACTGTTTTTT.

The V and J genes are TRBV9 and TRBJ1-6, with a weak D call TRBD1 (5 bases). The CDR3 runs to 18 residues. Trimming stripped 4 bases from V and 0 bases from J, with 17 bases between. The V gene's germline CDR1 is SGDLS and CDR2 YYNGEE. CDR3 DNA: TGTGCCAGCAGCCCCAGGGCCCAGCTGAGCTCCTATAATTCACCCCTCCACTTT. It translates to CASSPRAQLSSYNSPLHF. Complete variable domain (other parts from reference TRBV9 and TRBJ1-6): DSGVTQTPKHLITATGQRVTLRCSPRSGDLSVYWYQQSLDQGLQFLIQYYNGEERAKGNILERFSAQQFPDLHSELNLSSLELGDSALYFCASSPRAQLSSYNSPLHFGNGTRLTVT.

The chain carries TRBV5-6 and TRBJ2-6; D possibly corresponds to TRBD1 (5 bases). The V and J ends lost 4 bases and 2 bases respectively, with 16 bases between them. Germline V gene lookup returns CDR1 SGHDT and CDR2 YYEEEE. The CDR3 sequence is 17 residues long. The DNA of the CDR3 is TGTGCCAGCAGCCTCGACAGAATGGGGACTGGGGCCAACGTCCTGACTTTC. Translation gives CASSLDRMGTGANVLTF.

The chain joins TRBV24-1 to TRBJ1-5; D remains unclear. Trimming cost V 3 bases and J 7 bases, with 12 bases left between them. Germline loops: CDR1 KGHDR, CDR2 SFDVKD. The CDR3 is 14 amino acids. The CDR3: CATSDDRQGQPQHF. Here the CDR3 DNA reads TGTGCCACCAGTGATGACCGACAAGGACAGCCCCAGCATTTT.

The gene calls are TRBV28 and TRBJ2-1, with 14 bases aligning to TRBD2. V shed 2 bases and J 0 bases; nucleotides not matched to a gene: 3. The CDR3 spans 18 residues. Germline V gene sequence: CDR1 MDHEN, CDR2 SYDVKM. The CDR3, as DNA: TGTGCCAGCAGTTTACGGGGGACTAGCGGGAGCTCCTACAATGAGCAGTTCTTC. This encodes CASSLRGTSGSSYNEQFF. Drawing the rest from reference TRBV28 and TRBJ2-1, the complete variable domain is DVKVTQSSRYLVKRTGEKVFLECVQDMDHENMFWYRQDPGLGLRLIYFSYDVKMKEKGDIPEGYSVSREKKERFSLILESASTNQTSMYLCASSLRGTSGSSYNEQFFGPGTRLTVL.

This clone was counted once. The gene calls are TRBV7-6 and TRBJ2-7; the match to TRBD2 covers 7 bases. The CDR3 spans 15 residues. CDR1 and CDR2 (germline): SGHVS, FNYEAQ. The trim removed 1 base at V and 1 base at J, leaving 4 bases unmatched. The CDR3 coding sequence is TGTGCCAGCAGCTTAGAAGGGAGGGGTTCCTACGAGCAGTACTTC. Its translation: CASSLEGRGSYEQYF. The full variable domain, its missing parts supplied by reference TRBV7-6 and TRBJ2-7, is GAGVSQSPRYKVTKRGQDVALRCDPISGHVSLYWYRQALGQGPEFLTYFNYEAQQDKSGLPNDRFSAERPEGSISTLTIQRTEQRDSAMYRCASSLEGRGSYEQYFGPGTRLTVT.

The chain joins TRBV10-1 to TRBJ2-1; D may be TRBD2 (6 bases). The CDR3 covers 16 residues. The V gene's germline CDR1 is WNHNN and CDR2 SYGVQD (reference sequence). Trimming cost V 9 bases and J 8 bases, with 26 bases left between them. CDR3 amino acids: CARTIPRTTNRDEQFF. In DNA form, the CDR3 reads TGCGCCAGAACCATCCCCAGGACTACCAACCGCGATGAGCAGTTCTTC.

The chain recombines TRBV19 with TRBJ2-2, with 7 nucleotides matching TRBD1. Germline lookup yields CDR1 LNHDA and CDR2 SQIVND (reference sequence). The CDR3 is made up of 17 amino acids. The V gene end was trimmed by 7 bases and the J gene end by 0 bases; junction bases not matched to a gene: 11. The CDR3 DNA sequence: TGTGCCAGTATCCATAGGCGGACAGGCGCGAACACCGGGGAGCTGTTTTTT. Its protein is CASIHRRTGANTGELFF.

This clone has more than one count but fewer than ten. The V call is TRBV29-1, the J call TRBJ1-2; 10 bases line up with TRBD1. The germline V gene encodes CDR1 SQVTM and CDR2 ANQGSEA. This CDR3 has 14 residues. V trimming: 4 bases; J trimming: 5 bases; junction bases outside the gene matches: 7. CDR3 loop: CSVVPGTGEYGYTF. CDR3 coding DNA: TGCAGCGTTGTACCCGGGACAGGGGAATATGGCTACACCTTC. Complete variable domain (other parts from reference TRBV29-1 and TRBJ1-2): SAVISQKPSRDICQRGTSLTIQCQVDSQVTMMFWYRQQPGQSLTLIATANQGSEATYESGFVIDKFPISRPNLTFSTLTVSNMSPEDSSIYLCSVVPGTGEYGYTFGSGTRLTVV.

The CDR3 DNA follows: TGTGCCAGCAGTGAATGGCTCGAGCAGTTCTTC. Protein: CASSEWLEQFF. The chain carries TRBV2 and TRBJ2-1; the D is unclear. V lost 2 bases and J lost 10, with 6 bases in between. This CDR3 is 11 amino acids long. The germline CDR1 and CDR2 sequences are SNHLY and FYNNEI.

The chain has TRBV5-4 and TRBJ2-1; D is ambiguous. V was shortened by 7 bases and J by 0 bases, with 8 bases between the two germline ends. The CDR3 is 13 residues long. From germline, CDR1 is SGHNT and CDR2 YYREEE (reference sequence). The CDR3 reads CASRLDSYNEQFF. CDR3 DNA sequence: TGTGCCAGCCGTCTAGACTCCTACAATGAGCAGTTCTTC.

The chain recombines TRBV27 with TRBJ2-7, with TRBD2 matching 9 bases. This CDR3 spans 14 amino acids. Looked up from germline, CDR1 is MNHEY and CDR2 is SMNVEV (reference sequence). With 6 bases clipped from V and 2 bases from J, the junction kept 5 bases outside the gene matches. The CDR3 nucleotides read TGTGCCAGCAGATCCCTAGCGGGGACCTACGAGCAGTACTTC. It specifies CASRSLAGTYEQYF.

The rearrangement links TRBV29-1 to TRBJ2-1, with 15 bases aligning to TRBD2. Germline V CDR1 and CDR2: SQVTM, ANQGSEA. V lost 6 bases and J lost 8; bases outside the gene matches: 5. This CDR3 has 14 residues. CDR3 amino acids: CSVWTSGRAYEQFF. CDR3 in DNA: TGCAGCGTGTGGACTAGCGGGAGGGCCTATGAGCAGTTCTTC.